This TCR beta chain originates from a study of T cell responses to AZD1222 COVID-19 vaccine. This CDR3 spans 16 amino acids. V trimming: 4 bases; J trimming: 4 bases; junction bases outside the gene matches: 7. The germline V gene encodes CDR1 LGHDT and CDR2 YNNKEL (reference sequence). This table comes from immunoSEQ multiplex PCR, and its TCRdb copy is limited to in-frame clones, with some not included. The sample has 150,000 to 200,000 clones; 90% are singletons. This chain joins TRBV3-1 (or the pseudogene TRBV3-2) and TRBJ2-3, with TRBD2 identical over 11 bases. This material consisted of peripheral blood, taken 28 days after the second AZD1222 dose. The source of this sequence is an adult who received the AZD1222 COVID-19 vaccine. The CDR3 is CASSRSTSGNPDTQYF. The CDR3 nucleotides read TGTGCCAGCAGCCGATCGACTAGCGGGAACCCAGATACGCAGTATTTT.